The 15 T cell receptor beta chains given below trace back to one sample, sequenced in a study of Graves' ophthalmopathy and Graves' hyperthyroidism. Scientists amplified the TCR beta CDR3 regions from RNA transcripts. An initial RT-PCR round employing HTBI primers preceded a second-round multiplex PCR. One entry per CDR3 protein, called by TCRdb with MiXCR from the multiplex PCR reads. The sample shows around 1.1 million distinct CDR3 sequences, about 40% of them seen only once. Sequencing was done on a sample of peripheral blood or thyroid tissue (not recorded which). The origin of the receptors is an adult man with Graves' hyperthyroidism.

This clonotype was counted at least ten times. The gene calls are TRBV7-2 and TRBJ2-7; 11 bases align to TRBD2. The germline CDR1 and CDR2 sequences are SGHTA and FQGNSA. The trim removed 6 bases at V and 0 bases at J, leaving 4 bases unmatched. The CDR3 has 15 amino acids. CDR3 nucleotides: TGTGCCAGCAGACTAGGGACTAGCGGCTCCTACGAGCAGTACTTC. Translated: CASRLGTSGSYEQYF.

The sample holds many counts of this clonotype. The J gene is TRBJ2-2, the V gene TRBV29-1; possibly TRBD2 for D (7 bases). The ends were cut back, 7 bases at V and 5 bases at J, with 20 bases in the middle. CDR3 length equals 15 residues. Germline lookup yields CDR1 SQVTM and CDR2 ANQGSEA. The chain's CDR3 is CSAIKGGTATGELFF. The CDR3 DNA reads TGCAGCGCAATCAAGGGGGGGACGGCGACCGGGGAGCTGTTTTTT.

This clonotype has a count of ten or more. V usage is TRBV6-5 and J usage is TRBJ1-2; TRBD1 aligns across 7 bases. This CDR3 spans 14 amino acids. Germline CDR1 is MNHEY and CDR2 is SVGAGI. Losses at the gene ends were 6 bases for V and 4 bases for J; bases not matched to a gene: 8. CDR3 DNA sequence: TGTGCCAGCAGCAAACAGGGGTTGGCCTATGGCTACACCTTC. It yields the protein CASSKQGLAYGYTF.

The chain combines TRBV19 with TRBJ1-2; D not resolved. Deletions cut 8 bases from V and 0 bases from J, with 4 bases between. The CDR3 is 11 amino acids. From germline, CDR1 is LNHDA and CDR2 SQIVND (reference sequence). Here the CDR3 reads CASEANYGYTF. The CDR3 DNA reads TGTGCCAGTGAAGCTAACTATGGCTACACCTTC.

This clonotype was seen repeatedly, ten times or more. This chain connects TRBV12-3 or TRBV12-4 to TRBJ1-5; tentatively, D is TRBD1 (5 bases). V gave up 6 bases and J gave up 4 bases, with 13 bases separating them. This CDR3 is 14 amino acids long. CDR3 loop: CASSPSGPNQPQHF. DNA of the CDR3: TGTGCCAGCAGCCCCTCAGGGCCGAATCAGCCCCAGCATTTT.

Points on this clonotype: A much larger clone differs by one base, so this may be a read error. This rearrangement joins TRBV7-8 to TRBJ2-7; 8 positions match TRBD2. The germline V gene has CDR1 SGHVS and CDR2 FQNEAQ. CDR3 length: 14 residues. The CDR3 bases are TGTACCAGCAGCTTAGTGGGACTAGGGTACGAGCAGTACTTC. Translating it yields CTSSLVGLGYEQYF.

This clonotype was seen at least ten times. CDR3 in DNA: TGTGCCAGCAGTTTTTCCCGAGGGGACCTGGAGCCCCAGCATTTT. Its protein is CASSFSRGDLEPQHF. The chain joins TRBV2 to TRBJ1-5; D may be TRBD1 (5 bases). CDR3 size: 15 residues. V lost 5 bases to trimming and J lost 8 bases, with 19 bases between them. Germline loops: CDR1 SNHLY, CDR2 FYNNEI.

The V and J genes are TRBV25-1 and TRBJ1-4, with TRBD1 as a possible D gene (6 bases). Trimming took 8 bases from V and 4 from J, leaving 14 bases between them. The CDR3 is made up of 14 amino acids. From germline, CDR1 is MGHDK and CDR2 SYGVNS. The DNA for the CDR3 is TGTGCCAGCGGAGAAGACAGGCTTAATGAAAAACTGTTTTTT. As protein: CASGEDRLNEKLFF.

This clonotype was found a few times. V gene TRBV10-3 combines with J gene TRBJ2-5, with D tentatively TRBD1 (6 bases). The J call is in doubt because the DNA end fits TRBJ2-4 better. CDR1 is ENHRY and CDR2 is SYGVKD in the germline V gene. CDR3 length: 17 amino acids. The CDR3: CAISESSPGHLENIQYF. The CDR3 DNA reads TGTGCCATCAGTGAGTCGTCCCCGGGACATCTTGAAAACATTCAGTACTTC.

A note on this clonotype: One end of the junction varies from germline; a read error may be responsible. V usage is TRBV5-6 and J usage is TRBJ1-1; D might be TRBD1 (5 bases). Per germline, CDR1 SGHDT and CDR2 YYEEEE. The CDR3 extends over 18 amino acids. The CDR3 DNA reads as TGTGCCAGCAGCTTGGCTAGGGGTGAGTGGGTATTGAAGACTGAAGCTTTCTTT. Protein sequence: CASSLARGEWVLKTEAFF.

The J gene is TRBJ2-7, the V gene TRBV7-6; perhaps TRBD2 as D (6 bases). In germline, CDR1 is SGHVS, CDR2 FNYEAQ. The V gene lost 4 bases and the J gene lost 3 bases, with 19 bases spanning the gap. This CDR3 is 16 amino acids long. The CDR3 sequence: CASSSVLLGRDYEQYF. The CDR3 coding sequence is TGTGCCAGCAGCTCGGTTCTCTTGGGGCGGGACTACGAGCAGTACTTC.

V is TRBV7-2 and J is TRBJ2-5; TRBD2 is a possible D gene (5 bases). CDR3 length: 16 residues. Germline assignment: CDR1 SGHTA and CDR2 FQGNSA. The germline V and J ends were trimmed by 7 bases and 1 base, with 19 bases remaining between them. The chain's CDR3 is CASIEGSSYLQETQYF. In nucleotides, the CDR3 is TGTGCCAGCATCGAGGGAAGCTCCTACCTCCAAGAGACCCAGTACTTC. Complete variable domain (other parts from reference TRBV7-2 and TRBJ2-5): GAGVSQSPSNKVTEKGKDVELRCDPISGHTALYWYRQSLGQGLEFLIYFQGNSAPDKSGLPSDRFSAERTGGSVSTLTIQRTQQEDSAVYLCASIEGSSYLQETQYFGPGTRLLVL.

Points on this clonotype: A much larger clone sits a single nucleotide away, making a read error possible. This chain links TRBV2 with TRBJ1-2; D uncertain. The CDR3 has 13 amino acids. Trimming stripped 5 bases from V and 5 bases from J, with 12 bases between. CDR1 and CDR2 from the germline V gene are SNHLY and FYNNEI. CDR3: CASSCGGLYGYTF. CDR3 nucleotides: TGTGCCAGCAGTTGCGGTGGCCTTTATGGCTACACCTTC.

Many counts were recorded for this clonotype. The chain recombines TRBV4-1 with TRBJ1-2; a weak D match, TRBD1 (5 bases). The CDR3 runs to 13 residues. V lost 4 bases and J 8 bases, leaving 14 bases between the germline ends. Germline loops: CDR1 MGHRA, CDR2 YSYEKL. CDR3 DNA sequence: TGCGCCAGCAGCCGCGGACAACTTTGGGGCTACACCTTC. Translated: CASSRGQLWGYTF.

The V gene is TRBV5-1, the J gene TRBJ1-2; D possibly corresponds to TRBD1 (5 bases). V lost 5 bases, J lost 14 bases, and 13 bases lay in between. The CDR3 spans 10 residues. Germline lookup yields CDR1 SGHRS and CDR2 YFSETQ. CDR3 sequence (DNA): TGCGCCAGCAGTTCGGGGGTAGGGACCTTC. It is translated as CASSSGVGTF.